This TCR beta chain is drawn from a study of blood T cell repertoires in COVID-19. Clones were read by immunoSEQ multiplex PCR, and TCRdb kept only the in-frame ones, dropping some. The sample has approximately 300,000 clones; approximately 86% are singletons. Among Cohort 3 donors, those recovered had two negative PCRs, clearance, or symptom resolution. The CDR3 consists of 15 residues. Germline CDR1 and CDR2: PRHDT and FYEKMQ (reference sequence). Trimming cost V 5 bases and J 4 bases; bases outside gene matches: 6. This TCR was sampled from a woman in her late teens or twenties who had recovered from COVID-19. This chain connects TRBV13 to TRBJ2-5; 11 nucleotides agree with TRBD2. Specimen: PBMCs or T cells enriched from blood (not recorded which). In nucleotides, the CDR3 is TGTGCCAGCAGCCCGACTAGCGGGATTGGAGAGACCCAGTACTTC. It translates to CASSPTSGIGETQYF.